A single T cell receptor (beta chain) is shown here with its context. Trimming at V came to 1 base and at J to 7 bases, leaving 8 bases not matched to a gene. The CDR3 runs 14 residues. CDR1 SQVTM and CDR2 ANQGSEA come from the germline V gene. The data were obtained in a study of shared clonotypes between healthy human individuals. Researchers divided each subset's genomic DNA evenly across several immunoSEQ plates. The method was immunoSEQ multiplex PCR; TCRdb's version includes in-frame clones alone and lacks a portion of them. The data contain about 2 million clones, roughly 95% of them singletons. The naive CD8 fraction comprised CD45RO-negative cells positively selected for CCR7 and excluded terminally differentiated effector memory CD45RA+ cells.

Sequencing was done on a sample of naive CD8+ T cells sorted from blood. The V call is TRBV29-1, the J call TRBJ2-7; 9 bases map to TRBD1. This TCR derives from a young man in good health. The DNA for the CDR3 is TGCAGCGTTGAAGGGACAGGGGTCGTCGGGGAGCAGTACTTC. Residues: CSVEGTGVVGEQYF.